This TCR beta chain is from a study of T cells in localized non-small cell lung cancer. The germline V gene has CDR1 PRHDT and CDR2 FYEKMQ (reference sequence). V lost 5 bases, J lost 3 bases, and 25 bases lay in between. This CDR3 is built from 18 residues. Here immunoSEQ multiplex PCR was the method, and the copy in TCRdb shows in-frame clones only, minus some. The sample includes around 83,000 clones, approximately 86% of them seen just once. This clonotype was obtained from a man between 40 and 70 years old with stage I squamous cell lung carcinoma. The input for sequencing was peripheral blood, taken before any cancer treatment. The J gene is TRBJ2-5, the V gene TRBV13; D may be TRBD2 (6 bases). CDR3 residues: CASSPGGTPENNKETQYF. DNA of the CDR3: TGTGCCAGCAGCCCAGGAGGGACCCCGGAGAACAACAAAGAGACCCAGTACTTC.